The clone carrying this T cell receptor beta chain was detected many times. The sample is drawn from a study of human T cells and chemical hapten exposure. TCRdb re-analysed the RACE reads in MiXCR, keeping a single row per CDR3 protein. This repertoire shows tens of thousands of distinct CDR3 sequences, about 9% found once; its top ten account for 10% to 15%. Trimming took 6 bases from V and 3 from J; bases not matched to a gene: 11. The CDR3 runs 14 residues. Germline-derived CDR1 and CDR2 are DFQATT and SNEGSKA (reference sequence). Documented time point: patch test 1, 2 weeks after DPC sensitization. Treatment in this sample: therapeutic diphenylcyclopropenone sensitization with weekly scalp DPC.

The chain recombines TRBV20-1 with TRBJ2-7; 7 bases are a match to TRBD1. Sequencing used whole blood, obtained in connection with sensitization to the hapten diphenylcyclopropenone (DPC). This receptor was taken from a woman aged 40 to 55 with alopecia areata. Some clones in this sample may be carry-over from other donors' samples. The CDR3 loop reads CSAYYDRENYEQYF. CDR3 DNA: TGCAGTGCGTATTATGACAGGGAGAACTACGAGCAGTACTTC.